This TCR beta chain emerged from a study of response to subunit inactivated influenza vaccine. Study-wide points: Every seasonal influenza vaccination brings in few new T cells, the authors suggested.

TCRdb ran MiXCR on the RT-PCR reads and lists one entry per CDR3 protein. Among some 800,000 distinct CDR3 sequences listed, about 20% were seen once. With 3 bases removed from V and 4 bases from J, the gap between germline ends came to 14 bases. Germline CDR1 reads SGHAT; CDR2 reads FQDESV (reference sequence). The CDR3 extends over 15 amino acids. On this clonotype itself: The antigen is not known.

Here the sequenced sample was PBMCs from blood, taken more than 4 days after vaccination. The receptor comes from a man over 45 who received an inactivated influenza vaccine. V usage is TRBV11-1 and J usage is TRBJ2-3; the D is unclear. The CDR3 DNA sequence: TGTGCCAGCAGCTTCAGTATGGCGTCGGCAGATACGCAGTATTTT. It translates to CASSFSMASADTQYF.